What follows are 3 T cell receptor beta chains derived from one specimen sequenced in a study of identical twins (dated by TCRdb to 2016 to 2017). Libraries were prepared through 5' RACE. The instrument was an Illumina HiSeq 2000. Using fastp trimming at Q25 and MiXCR clonotype assembly, TCRdb reanalyzed the public sequencing data and kept in-frame beta chains. When rows share a CDR3 protein, they turn into one entry using the most common DNA and genes. A total of some 500,000 distinct CDR3 sequences appear in this sample, approximately 15% of them only once. About 0.52% of the sample lies in the top ten. These data also featured in a second study, about yellow fever vaccine responses in identical twins.

Input material: CD4+ T cells sorted from blood. The origin of the receptors is a woman younger than 30 in good health.

The chain uses TRBV25-1 and TRBJ2-7, with 7 bases aligning to TRBD1. The germline CDR1 and CDR2 sequences are MGHDK and SYGVNS. J was trimmed by 3 bases and V by 1 base; bases with no gene match: 6. There are 15 residues in the CDR3. The CDR3 sequence: CASSESGTALYEQYF. The CDR3 nucleotides read TGTGCCAGCAGTGAATCAGGGACAGCACTCTACGAGCAGTACTTC.

This clonotype was detected a few times. The chain uses TRBV20-1 and TRBJ1-4; a weak D match, TRBD1 (6 bases). Deletions cut 6 bases from V and 5 bases from J, with 13 bases between. Looked up from germline, CDR1 is DFQATT and CDR2 is SNEGSKA (reference sequence). The CDR3 runs to 13 residues. The CDR3 spells CSAHPTGNEKLFF. CDR3 DNA sequence: TGCAGTGCCCACCCCACAGGGAATGAAAAACTGTTTTTT.

This clonotype was counted a few times. The rearrangement uses TRBV29-1 and TRBJ2-3, with 12 bases identical to TRBD2. Germline assignment: CDR1 SQVTM and CDR2 ANQGSEA. The CDR3 spans 16 residues. V shed 1 base and J 0 bases; nucleotides not matched to a gene: 2. This CDR3 is CSVEGTSGISTDTQYF. The CDR3 DNA sequence: TGCAGCGTTGAAGGGACTAGCGGGATTAGCACAGATACGCAGTATTTT.